A selection of T cell receptor beta chains follows, all from one sample in a study of neurological immune-mediated disorders. TCRdb redid the calling of the 5' RACE reads with MiXCR, one entry per CDR3 protein. The table records approximately 38,000 distinct CDR3 sequences, roughly 12% of them present only once. The sequenced sample consisted of CD4+ T cells from blood. The receptor source for this set is a woman younger than 45 with HTLV-1-associated myelopathy (HAM/TSP). Both conserved end residues are part of each CDR3. A D gene is named only where the DNA matches it firmly. Size is omitted from some rows. Given values are once, few, many or a class for expanded clones.

CDR3 DNA: TGTGCCAGCAGCTTAGAAAGGACCTACGAGCAGTACTTC; CDR3 protein: CASSLERTYEQYF; J gene: TRBJ2-7; clone size: .; V gene: TRBV7-9; D gene: .
CDR3 DNA: TGTGCCAGCAGTTTAAACAGGGTATCTGAAGCTTTCTTT; CDR3 protein: CASSLNRVSEAFF; J gene: TRBJ1-1; clone size: many; V gene: TRBV12-3/TRBV12-4; D gene: .
CDR3 DNA: TGCAGTGCCGGGGGACAGGAGAATGGCTACACCTTC; CDR3 protein: CSAGGQENGYTF; J gene: TRBJ1-2; clone size: many; V gene: TRBV20-1; D gene: TRBD1
CDR3 DNA: TGTGCCAGCAGTTTAGGGATGTCGTTGGAGACCCAGTACTTC; CDR3 protein: CASSLGMSLETQYF; J gene: TRBJ2-5; clone size: many; V gene: TRBV12-3/TRBV12-4; D gene: .
CDR3 DNA: TGCGCCAGCAGCCAAGGCCGACTAGCGGGGCCAAAATTGAAGAACACCGGGGAGCTGTTTTTT; CDR3 protein: CASSQGRLAGPKLKNTGELFF; J gene: TRBJ2-2; clone size: many; V gene: TRBV4-1; D gene: TRBD2
CDR3 DNA: TGCGCCAGCAGCTTTGAGGGGGGACAGATGAACACTGAAGCTTTCTTT; CDR3 protein: CASSFEGGQMNTEAFF; J gene: TRBJ1-1; clone size: many; V gene: TRBV5-1; D gene: TRBD1
CDR3 DNA: TGTGCCAGCTCACTGGGACAGGGGCTTGAAGCTTTCTTT; CDR3 protein: CASSLGQGLEAFF; J gene: TRBJ1-1; clone size: many; V gene: TRBV18; D gene: TRBD1
CDR3 DNA: TGCAGTGCTAGTTTCGGAGAGCACACAGATACGCAGTATTTT; CDR3 protein: CSASFGEHTDTQYF; J gene: TRBJ2-3; clone size: .; V gene: TRBV20-1; D gene: .
CDR3 DNA: TGTGCCAGCAGTCCTAATTACTACGAGCAGTACTTC; CDR3 protein: CASSPNYYEQYF; J gene: TRBJ2-7; clone size: many; V gene: TRBV12-3/TRBV12-4; D gene: .
CDR3 DNA: TGTGCCAGCAGACCTGGACAGCTCAATGAGCAGTTCTTC; CDR3 protein: CASRPGQLNEQFF; J gene: TRBJ2-1; clone size: many; V gene: TRBV3-1; D gene: .
CDR3 DNA: TGCAGTGCTAGAGACCCGGGACGGAGCTCCTACGAGCAGTACTTC; CDR3 protein: CSARDPGRSSYEQYF; J gene: TRBJ2-7; clone size: .; V gene: TRBV20-1; D gene: .
CDR3 DNA: TGTGCCAGCAGTGAAGCGTATGGGAGCAGAGCTTTCTTT; CDR3 protein: CASSEAYGSRAFF; J gene: TRBJ1-1; clone size: medium-sized; V gene: TRBV6-1; D gene: .
CDR3 DNA: TGTGCCAGCAGTGGGCCGGCTCCCGGAACTGAAGCTTTCTTT; CDR3 protein: CASSGPAPGTEAFF; J gene: TRBJ1-1; clone size: .; V gene: TRBV6-1; D gene: .
CDR3 DNA: TGTGCCAGCAGTTACGGGGCGGGGGGGAACAATGAGCAGTTCTTC; CDR3 protein: CASSYGAGGNNEQFF; J gene: TRBJ2-1; clone size: many; V gene: TRBV6-5; D gene: TRBD2
CDR3 DNA: TGCGCCAGCAGCTTGGTTCCAGGGAGGAATGAAAAACTGTTTTTT; CDR3 protein: CASSLVPGRNEKLFF; J gene: TRBJ1-4; clone size: many; V gene: TRBV5-1; D gene: .
CDR3 DNA: TGTGCCAGCAGCCTGGACAGGGGAAGGGCCTATGGCTACACCTTC; CDR3 protein: CASSLDRGRAYGYTF; J gene: TRBJ1-2; clone size: many; V gene: TRBV7-9; D gene: TRBD1
CDR3 DNA: TGCGCCAGCAGACCCAGCCAGATGCCCAACTCCTACGAGCAGTACTTC; CDR3 protein: CASRPSQMPNSYEQYF; J gene: TRBJ2-7; clone size: many; V gene: TRBV10-2; D gene: .
CDR3 DNA: TGTGCCAGCAGTGAAACCCGGACAGTTAACACCGGGGAGCTGTTTTTT; CDR3 protein: CASSETRTVNTGELFF; J gene: TRBJ2-2; clone size: many; V gene: TRBV2; D gene: .
CDR3 DNA: TGCAGTGCTAGTTCTTCGGGGCGCTCCTACAATGAGCAGTTCTTC; CDR3 protein: CSASSSGRSYNEQFF; J gene: TRBJ2-1; clone size: many; V gene: TRBV20-1; D gene: .
CDR3 DNA: TGCAGTGCTAGCATCACCGGGGTTGGCTATGGCTACACCTTC; CDR3 protein: CSASITGVGYGYTF; J gene: TRBJ1-2; clone size: many; V gene: TRBV20-1; D gene: .
CDR3 DNA: TGTGCCAGCAGTAGCGGGACACGTTATCAGCCCCAGCATTTT; CDR3 protein: CASSSGTRYQPQHF; J gene: TRBJ1-5; clone size: many; V gene: TRBV6-6; D gene: .
CDR3 DNA: TGTGCCAGCAGCTCGAACACAGATATCTACAATTCACCCCTCCACTTT; CDR3 protein: CASSSNTDIYNSPLHF; J gene: TRBJ1-6; clone size: many; V gene: TRBV5-6; D gene: .
CDR3 DNA: TGTGCCATCAGTGAGTCAGCCCAGGGCTACACCTTC; CDR3 protein: CAISESAQGYTF; J gene: TRBJ1-2; clone size: many; V gene: TRBV10-3; D gene: .
CDR3 DNA: TGTGCCAGCTCACCTGACAGAGCTTATAACTATGGCTACACCTTC; CDR3 protein: CASSPDRAYNYGYTF; J gene: TRBJ1-2; clone size: many; V gene: TRBV18; D gene: .
CDR3 DNA: TGTGCCAGCAGTTTCGGGGTTGGCAATCAGCCCCAGCATTTT; CDR3 protein: CASSFGVGNQPQHF; J gene: TRBJ1-5; clone size: many; V gene: TRBV12-3/TRBV12-4; D gene: .
CDR3 DNA: TGCGCCAGCAGCTACACAGGGGCTCAAGGAAACACCATATATTTT; CDR3 protein: CASSYTGAQGNTIYF; J gene: TRBJ1-3; clone size: once; V gene: TRBV5-1; D gene: TRBD1
CDR3 DNA: TGTGCCAGCAGCTTATCCGGACCTCCCTGCCACTATGGCTACACCTTC; CDR3 protein: CASSLSGPPCHYGYTF; J gene: TRBJ1-2; clone size: .; V gene: TRBV7-9; D gene: .
CDR3 DNA: TGTGCCAGCAGATCAACAGGGGACAGTGGCTACACCTTC; CDR3 protein: CASRSTGDSGYTF; J gene: TRBJ1-2; clone size: many; V gene: TRBV6-2/TRBV6-3; D gene: TRBD1
CDR3 DNA: TGTGCCAGCAGCCCATCAGGGGGTCGGGCCGGGGAGCTGTTTTTT; CDR3 protein: CASSPSGGRAGELFF; J gene: TRBJ2-2; clone size: medium-sized; V gene: TRBV7-2; D gene: TRBD1
CDR3 DNA: TGCAGTGCTAGAGGGGCGGGGGGCAATACGCAGTATTTT; CDR3 protein: CSARGAGGNTQYF; J gene: TRBJ2-3; clone size: .; V gene: TRBV20-1; D gene: TRBD2
CDR3 DNA: TGCAGCGGGAAGACAGGGATGGGCACCGGGGAGCTGTTTTTT; CDR3 protein: CSGKTGMGTGELFF; J gene: TRBJ2-2; clone size: many; V gene: TRBV29-1; D gene: TRBD1
CDR3 DNA: TGTGCCAGCAGCAACGGGACTAGCGGCGTGAGCTCCTACGAGCAGTACTTC; CDR3 protein: CASSNGTSGVSSYEQYF; J gene: TRBJ2-7; clone size: many; V gene: TRBV11-2; D gene: TRBD2
CDR3 DNA: TGCGCCAGCAGCACGGGGCCCTCAGATACGCAGTATTTT; CDR3 protein: CASSTGPSDTQYF; J gene: TRBJ2-3; clone size: many; V gene: TRBV5-1; D gene: .
CDR3 DNA: TGCAGCGTTGAAGATCGGCGGGGGAACACTGAAGCTTTCTTT; CDR3 protein: CSVEDRRGNTEAFF; J gene: TRBJ1-1; clone size: many; V gene: TRBV29-1; D gene: .
CDR3 DNA: TGTGCCAGCGAGGGACAAACCTACGAGCAGTACTTC; CDR3 protein: CASEGQTYEQYF; J gene: TRBJ2-7; clone size: many; V gene: TRBV6-1; D gene: .
CDR3 DNA: TGCGCCAGCAGCTTGGCCCTGGCAGGGGAGACTGAAGCTTTCTTT; CDR3 protein: CASSLALAGETEAFF; J gene: TRBJ1-1; clone size: many; V gene: TRBV5-1; D gene: .
CDR3 DNA: TGTGCCAGCAGCCCTCACCAGGGACTAGCCAATGAGCAGTTCTTC; CDR3 protein: CASSPHQGLANEQFF; J gene: TRBJ2-1; clone size: many; V gene: TRBV7-3; D gene: TRBD2
CDR3 DNA: TGTGCCAGCAGCCCAGACGGGGCGGGGGGAGGCTACGAGCAGTACTTC; CDR3 protein: CASSPDGAGGGYEQYF; J gene: TRBJ2-7; clone size: many; V gene: TRBV7-6; D gene: TRBD2
CDR3 DNA: TGCAGTGCTAGGAAGCAGGGGGCCGACACTGAAGCTTTCTTT; CDR3 protein: CSARKQGADTEAFF; J gene: TRBJ1-1; clone size: many; V gene: TRBV20-1; D gene: TRBD1
CDR3 DNA: TGTGCCTGGAGTAGACAGGGGGCTAACACTGAAGCTTTCTTT; CDR3 protein: CAWSRQGANTEAFF; J gene: TRBJ1-1; clone size: few; V gene: TRBV30; D gene: TRBD1
CDR3 DNA: TGTGCCACCAGTGATTCCAAACAGGGATACGAGCAGTACTTC; CDR3 protein: CATSDSKQGYEQYF; J gene: TRBJ2-7; clone size: many; V gene: TRBV24-1; D gene: .
CDR3 DNA: TGTGCCAGCAGTTCGAACAGGGGGCGCGGGAATGAGCAGTTCTTC; CDR3 protein: CASSSNRGRGNEQFF; J gene: TRBJ2-1; clone size: many; V gene: TRBV27; D gene: TRBD1
CDR3 DNA: TGCAGTGCCACCCCCGGTCTAGGCAGGGGGTTGGTTAGCAATCAGCCCCAGCATTTT; CDR3 protein: CSATPGLGRGLVSNQPQHF; J gene: TRBJ1-5; clone size: many; V gene: TRBV20-1; D gene: TRBD1
CDR3 DNA: TGCAGTGCTAGTCTTCTGGGAGGCACTGAAGCTTTCTTT; CDR3 protein: CSASLLGGTEAFF; J gene: TRBJ1-1; clone size: many; V gene: TRBV20-1; D gene: .
CDR3 DNA: TGCGCCAGCAGCTCGGACGCCGGGACAGGAAAAAACATTCAGTACTTC; CDR3 protein: CASSSDAGTGKNIQYF; J gene: TRBJ2-4; clone size: medium-sized; V gene: TRBV5-1; D gene: TRBD1
CDR3 DNA: TGTGCCAGCAGCGGAGGGACGGGAGGCAATCAGCCCCAGCATTTT; CDR3 protein: CASSGGTGGNQPQHF; J gene: TRBJ1-5; clone size: .; V gene: TRBV5-5; D gene: .
CDR3 DNA: TGCGCCAGCAAGGAAGGGGATTGGGTTGAGACCCAGTACTTC; CDR3 protein: CASKEGDWVETQYF; J gene: TRBJ2-5; clone size: many; V gene: TRBV5-1; D gene: .
CDR3 DNA: TGCGCCAGCAGCTCCGGGGCTAGTGGTAATCAGCCCCAGCATTTT; CDR3 protein: CASSSGASGNQPQHF; J gene: TRBJ1-5; clone size: many; V gene: TRBV5-1; D gene: .
CDR3 DNA: TGCGCCAGCGCCAAACCGGACAGGGATAAGACCCAGTACTTC; CDR3 protein: CASAKPDRDKTQYF; J gene: TRBJ2-5; clone size: many; V gene: TRBV5-1; D gene: TRBD1
CDR3 DNA: TGTGCCATCAGATTGACTGGAACGTCCGATGAGCAGTTCTTC; CDR3 protein: CAIRLTGTSDEQFF; J gene: TRBJ2-1; clone size: many; V gene: TRBV10-3; D gene: .
CDR3 DNA: TGCGCCAGCAGCTTGTCTCCGGGAGAGGAAAAACTGTTTTTT; CDR3 protein: CASSLSPGEEKLFF; J gene: TRBJ1-4; clone size: many; V gene: TRBV5-1; D gene: .